This T cell receptor (beta chain) was identified in a study of blood T cell repertoires in COVID-19. Study-wide context: PBMCs, B-cell-depleted T cells, or T cells were the source of the cDNA or gDNA that made up the material.

Germline V gene data show CDR1 as LNHDA and CDR2 as SQIVND (reference sequence). Unmatched junction bases numbered 3, after V lost 3 bases and J lost 4 bases. This CDR3 has 15 residues. The table came from immunoSEQ multiplex PCR; TCRdb's copy has only in-frame clones and leaves some out. The sample gives approximately 230,000 clones, roughly 88% of which show up once; over 1.1% is in the top ten. This chain joins TRBV19 and TRBJ2-2, with 9 bases that match TRBD1. The sequenced sample consisted of peripheral blood. The receptor was derived from a man aged 80 or over with acute or convalescent COVID-19. In nucleotides, the CDR3 is TGTGCCAGTAGTATTGGGACAGGGATCACCGGGGAGCTGTTTTTT. It translates to CASSIGTGITGELFF. The complete variable domain, with remaining parts taken from reference TRBV19 and TRBJ2-2, reads DGGITQSPKYLFRKEGQNVTLSCEQNLNHDAMYWYRQDPGQGLRLIYYSQIVNDFQKGDIAEGYSVSREKKESFPLTVTSAQKNPTAFYLCASSIGTGITGELFFGEGSRLTVL.